Reported below is one T cell receptor beta chain. Which antigen it targets is not known. The record has no base qualities; no much larger clone is one base away. The immunoSEQ assay was applied to genomic DNA to generate the TCR beta chain sequences. The original pipeline was this. CDR3 sequences that did not begin with the conserved framework cysteine at position 104 were removed by hand. To get clonality, the normalized Shannon's Diversity Index was subtracted from one, giving values from 0 (maximal diversity) to 1 (oligoclonal). Differences in the frequency of the same CDR3 between samples, such as brain versus blood, were assessed with chi-squared comparison-of-proportions tests. Public clonotypes were identified by searching immuneACCESS, and similarity to known antiviral clonotypes was assessed with the VDJdb browser. TCRdb's version of the immuneACCESS table is confined to in-frame rearrangements and falls short of the full clone set. An unresolved V gene accounts for under half of the shortfall where checked; the remainder is of unknown origin. The V and J calls and the clone size are those of that table, but D and trimming were determined from the DNA. Recorded for this sample are hundreds of thousands of clones; roughly 92% of them occurred a single time. Under 7% of the sample is held by the ten biggest clonotypes.

V lost 3 bases and J lost 2 bases; the stretch between them is 15 bases long. In the germline V gene (reference sequence), CDR1 corresponds to SGHNT and CDR2 to YYREEE. The CDR3 starts with the cysteine, ends with the phenylalanine, and has 15 residues. This entry keeps only the CDR3 DNA: 45 bases, framed from base 1. This specimen belongs to a study of brain T cells in children with intractable seizures (TCRdb year 2021). For the study in its entirety: Resected brain tissue from a few dozen pediatric epilepsy surgery cases was first screened for immune gene transcripts using a NanoString immunology panel. Of the roughly twelve selected surgery cases, pre-surgery blood was also sequenced for eight, so four had brain tissue only.

The study at large found these results: The patients' HCMV serostatus was not known, and viral specificity was inferred solely from CDR3 sequence similarity. Because sequencing depth differed between pre- and post-surgery blood, the absence of clones from the pre-surgery sample may reflect undersampling.

The time point label on this specimen signifies: blood from clinic visit 5 months post-surgery; TSC patient then seizure free. The surgery cases with the highest brain T cell transcript signatures were chosen for TCR beta chain sequencing of brain tissue, and also of blood when blood was available. Patients had been treated with at least one anti-epileptic drug before surgery. TCR-sequenced patients were children with drug-resistant epilepsy due to tuberous sclerosis complex, focal cortical dysplasia, Rasmussen encephalitis or hemimegalencephaly. Bulk genomic DNA was extracted from unsorted brain tissue and whole blood with the Monarch genomic DNA purification kit.

This receptor was taken from a boy in the first two years of life with tuberous sclerosis and intractable seizures. The sequencing used peripheral blood, collected around 5 months after surgery. Recombination connected TRBV5-4 to TRBJ2-7, with a weak D call of TRBD1 (6 bases match). The bases are TGTGCCAGCAGCTCCCGCGGACAGCTTACCTACGAGCAGTACTTC. Its amino acids are CASSSRGQLTYEQYF. With the portions outside the CDR3 filled from the reference TRBV5-4 and TRBJ2-7 genes, the complete variable region becomes ETGVTQSPTHLIKTRGQQVTLRCSSQSGHNTVSWYQQALGQGPQFIFQYYREEENGRGNFPPRFSGLQFPNYSSELNVNALELDDSALYLCASSSRGQLTYEQYFGPGTRLTVT.